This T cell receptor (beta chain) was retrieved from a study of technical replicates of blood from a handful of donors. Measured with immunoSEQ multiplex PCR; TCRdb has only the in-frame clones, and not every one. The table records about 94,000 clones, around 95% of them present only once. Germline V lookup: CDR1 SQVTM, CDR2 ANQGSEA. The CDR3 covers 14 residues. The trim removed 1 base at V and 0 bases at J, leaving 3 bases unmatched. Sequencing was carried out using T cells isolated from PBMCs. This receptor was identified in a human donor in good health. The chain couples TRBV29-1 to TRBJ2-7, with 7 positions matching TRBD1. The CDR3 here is CSVEVAGGSYEQYF. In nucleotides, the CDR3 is TGCAGCGTTGAAGTGGCAGGGGGCTCCTACGAGCAGTACTTC.